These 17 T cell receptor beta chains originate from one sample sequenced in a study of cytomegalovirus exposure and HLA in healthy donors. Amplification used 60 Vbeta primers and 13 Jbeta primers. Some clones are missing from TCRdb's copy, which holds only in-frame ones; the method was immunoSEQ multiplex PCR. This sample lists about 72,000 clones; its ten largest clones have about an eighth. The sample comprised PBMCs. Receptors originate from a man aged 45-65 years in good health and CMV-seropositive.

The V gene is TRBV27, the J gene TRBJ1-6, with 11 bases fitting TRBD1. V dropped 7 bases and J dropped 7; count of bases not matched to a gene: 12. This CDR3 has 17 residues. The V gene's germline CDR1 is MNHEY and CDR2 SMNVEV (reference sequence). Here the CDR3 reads CASKLGQGAMWNSPLHF. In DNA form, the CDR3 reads TGTGCCAGCAAGCTAGGACAGGGGGCGATGTGGAATTCACCCCTCCACTTT.

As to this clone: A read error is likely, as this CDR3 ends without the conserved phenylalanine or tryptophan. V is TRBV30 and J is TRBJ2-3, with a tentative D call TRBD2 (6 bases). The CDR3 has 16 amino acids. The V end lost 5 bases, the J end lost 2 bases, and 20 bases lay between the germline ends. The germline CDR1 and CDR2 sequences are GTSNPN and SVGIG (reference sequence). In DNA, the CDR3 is TGTGCCTGGTCGGGCTCTTCCCGGGACTTCACAGATACGCAGTATTTG. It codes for CAWSGSSRDFTDTQYL.

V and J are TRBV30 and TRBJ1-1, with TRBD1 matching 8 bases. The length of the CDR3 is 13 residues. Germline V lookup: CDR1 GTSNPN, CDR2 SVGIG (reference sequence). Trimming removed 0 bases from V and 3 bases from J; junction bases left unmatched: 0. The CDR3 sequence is CAWSVQGDTEAFF. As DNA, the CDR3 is TGTGCCTGGAGTGTACAGGGGGACACTGAAGCTTTCTTT.

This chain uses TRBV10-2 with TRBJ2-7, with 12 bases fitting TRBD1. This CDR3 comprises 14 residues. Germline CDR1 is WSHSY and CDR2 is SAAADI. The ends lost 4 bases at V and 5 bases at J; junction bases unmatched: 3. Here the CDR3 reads CASSVGTGGDEQYF. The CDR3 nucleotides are TGCGCCAGCAGTGTCGGGACAGGGGGCGACGAGCAGTACTTC.

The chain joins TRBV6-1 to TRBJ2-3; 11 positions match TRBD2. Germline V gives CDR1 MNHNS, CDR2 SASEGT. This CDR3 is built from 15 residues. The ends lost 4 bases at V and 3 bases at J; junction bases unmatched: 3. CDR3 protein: CASSAGTSGTDTQYF. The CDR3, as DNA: TGTGCCAGCAGTGCCGGGACTAGCGGAACAGATACGCAGTATTTT.

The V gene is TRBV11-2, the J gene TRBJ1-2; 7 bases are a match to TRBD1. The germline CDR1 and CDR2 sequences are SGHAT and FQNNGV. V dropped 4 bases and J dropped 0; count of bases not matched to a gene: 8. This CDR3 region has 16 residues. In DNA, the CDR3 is TGTGCCAGCAGCTCCGGACAGGCGTTAGCTAACTATGGCTACACCTTC. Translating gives CASSSGQALANYGYTF.

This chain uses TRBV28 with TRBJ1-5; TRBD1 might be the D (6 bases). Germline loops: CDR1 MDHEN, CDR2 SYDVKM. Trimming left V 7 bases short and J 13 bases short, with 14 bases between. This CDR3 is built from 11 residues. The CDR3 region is CASNHQQGQHF. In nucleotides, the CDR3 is TGTGCCAGCAACCATCAACAGGGACAGCATTTT.

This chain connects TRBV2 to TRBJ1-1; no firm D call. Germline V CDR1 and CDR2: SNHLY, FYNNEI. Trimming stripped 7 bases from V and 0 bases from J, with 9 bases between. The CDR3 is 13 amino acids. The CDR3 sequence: CASTRMMNTEAFF. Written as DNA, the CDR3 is TGTGCCAGCACCAGGATGATGAACACTGAAGCTTTCTTT. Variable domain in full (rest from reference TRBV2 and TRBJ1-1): EPEVTQTPSHQVTQMGQEVILRCVPISNHLYFYWYRQILGQKVEFLVSFYNNEISEKSEIFDDQFSVERPDGSNFTLKIRSTKLEDSAMYFCASTRMMNTEAFFGQGTRLTVV.

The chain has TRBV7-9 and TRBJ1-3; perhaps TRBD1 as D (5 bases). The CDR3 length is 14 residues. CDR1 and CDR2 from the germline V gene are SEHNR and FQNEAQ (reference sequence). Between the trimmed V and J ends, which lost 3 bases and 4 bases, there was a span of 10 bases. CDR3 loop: CASSFTRQGNTIYF. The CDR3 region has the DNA TGTGCCAGCAGCTTTACGAGACAGGGAAACACCATATATTTT.

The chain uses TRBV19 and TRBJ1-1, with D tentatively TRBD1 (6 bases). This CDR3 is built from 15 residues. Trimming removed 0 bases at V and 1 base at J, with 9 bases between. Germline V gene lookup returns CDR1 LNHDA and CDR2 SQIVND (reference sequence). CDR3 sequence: CASSIDGTRNTEAFF. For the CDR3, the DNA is TGTGCCAGTAGTATAGATGGGACACGGAACACTGAAGCTTTCTTT.

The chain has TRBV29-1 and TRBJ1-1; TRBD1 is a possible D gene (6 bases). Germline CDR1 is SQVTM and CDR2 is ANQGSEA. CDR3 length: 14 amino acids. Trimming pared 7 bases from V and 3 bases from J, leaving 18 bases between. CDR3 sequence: CSAVRQDAYTEAFF. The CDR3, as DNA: TGCAGCGCCGTACGACAGGACGCGTACACTGAAGCTTTCTTT.

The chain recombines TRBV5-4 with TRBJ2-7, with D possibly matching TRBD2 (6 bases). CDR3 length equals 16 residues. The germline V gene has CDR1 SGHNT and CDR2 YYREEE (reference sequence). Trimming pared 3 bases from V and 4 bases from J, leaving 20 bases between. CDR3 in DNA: TGTGCCAGCAGCTCGCCGGCCGGGCGGGACGAATACGAGCAGTACTTC. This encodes CASSSPAGRDEYEQYF. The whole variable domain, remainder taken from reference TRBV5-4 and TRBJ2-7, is ETGVTQSPTHLIKTRGQQVTLRCSSQSGHNTVSWYQQALGQGPQFIFQYYREEENGRGNFPPRFSGLQFPNYSSELNVNALELDDSALYLCASSSPAGRDEYEQYFGPGTRLTVT.

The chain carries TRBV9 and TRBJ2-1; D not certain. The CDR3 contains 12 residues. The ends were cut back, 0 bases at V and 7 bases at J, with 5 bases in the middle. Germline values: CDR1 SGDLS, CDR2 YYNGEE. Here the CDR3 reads CASSVELNEQFF. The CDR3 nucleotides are TGTGCCAGCAGCGTAGAACTGAATGAGCAGTTCTTC.

The CDR3 region has the DNA TGTGCCAGCAGCCTCAGAGCGGTCGCCTACGAGCAGTACTTC. It encodes CASSLRAVAYEQYF. The chain is built from TRBV7-2 and TRBJ2-7; a possible D gene is TRBD2 (5 bases). V gave up 5 bases and J gave up 2 bases, with 13 bases separating them. CDR1 and CDR2 from the germline V gene are SGHTA and FQGNSA. The CDR3 runs 14 residues.

The CDR3 spells CASSSGQYYGYTF. The DNA of the CDR3 is TGTGCCAGCAGTTCGGGACAGTACTATGGCTACACCTTC. The V gene is TRBV7-2, the J gene TRBJ1-2, with 7 bases identical to TRBD1. J lost 3 bases, V lost 6 bases, and 4 bases had no gene match. CDR1 is SGHTA, CDR2 FQGNSA, per germline. This CDR3 region has 13 residues. The whole variable domain, remainder taken from reference TRBV7-2 and TRBJ1-2, is GAGVSQSPSNKVTEKGKDVELRCDPISGHTALYWYRQSLGQGLEFLIYFQGNSAPDKSGLPSDRFSAERTGGSVSTLTIQRTQQEDSAVYLCASSSGQYYGYTFGSGTRLTVV.

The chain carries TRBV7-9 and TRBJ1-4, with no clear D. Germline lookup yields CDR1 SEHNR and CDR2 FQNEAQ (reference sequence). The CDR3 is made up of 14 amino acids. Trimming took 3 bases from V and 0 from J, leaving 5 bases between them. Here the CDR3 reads CASSFPATNEKLFF. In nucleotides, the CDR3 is TGTGCCAGCAGCTTCCCCGCAACTAATGAAAAACTGTTTTTT. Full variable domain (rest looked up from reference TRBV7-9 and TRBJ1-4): DTGVSQNPRHKITKRGQNVTFRCDPISEHNRLYWYRQTLGQGPEFLTYFQNEAQLEKSRLLSDRFSAERPKGSFSTLEIQRTEQGDSAMYLCASSFPATNEKLFFGSGTQLSVL.

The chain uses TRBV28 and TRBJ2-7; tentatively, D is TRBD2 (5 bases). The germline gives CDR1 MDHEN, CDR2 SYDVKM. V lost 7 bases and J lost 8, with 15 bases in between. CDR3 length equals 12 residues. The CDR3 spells CASTPPRGKQYF. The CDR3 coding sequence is TGTGCCAGCACCCCCCCAAGAGGGAAGCAGTACTTC.